Described below is a single T cell receptor beta chain sequence and its context. As yet, its antigen is unknown. Profiling relied on immunoSEQ multiplex PCR, and the TCRdb table lists in-frame clones only, not all of them. The sample lists about 160,000 clones; roughly nine tenths were seen once. These data belong to a study of T cell responses to AZD1222 COVID-19 vaccine. Study-wide results and caveats: Donors in the cohort were predominantly white British and more often female, and clonal diversity was possibly underestimated. With two AZD1222 doses given, Spike-specific TCR breadth and depth both rose.

The trim removed 6 bases at V and 0 bases at J, leaving 14 bases unmatched. The length of the CDR3 is 18 residues. Germline lookup yields CDR1 WSHSY and CDR2 SAAADI. The TCR originated in an adult who received the AZD1222 COVID-19 vaccine. This specimen was peripheral blood, taken 28 days after the second AZD1222 dose. The chain recombines TRBV10-2 with TRBJ2-7; TRBD1 agrees at 10 bases. The CDR3 loop reads CASRPQRAGTGDSYEQYF. The CDR3 DNA is TGCGCCAGCAGACCCCAAAGGGCCGGGACAGGGGACTCCTACGAGCAGTACTTC.